These T cell receptor beta chains were read from a single sample in a study of a mutant IDH1 vaccine in newly diagnosed glioma. The antigens for these receptors are not known. The table came from immunoSEQ multiplex PCR; TCRdb's copy has only in-frame clones and leaves some out. This table has 40,000 to 55,000 clones, 76% appearing once. The source was PBMCs, collected from a glioma patient whose treatment included an IDH1 peptide vaccine. These receptors were collected from a man in his forties with glioma. The CDR3 runs from the conserved cysteine through the conserved F or W. The D gene is left open where the match is weak. Not all rows give a size; the values are once, few, many and, for expanded clones, a class.

>NA|TRBV13|TRBJ2-1|NA
TGTGCCAGCAGCTCGGTCACGTCGCGCAAGGGTCCCTCCTACAATGAGCAGTTCTTC
CASSSVTSRKGPSYNEQFF
>NA|TRBV6-5|TRBJ2-6|few
TGTGCCAGCAGCACCTCAGGGGATGGGGCCAACGTCCTGACTTTC
CASSTSGDGANVLTF
>NA|TRBV30|TRBJ1-5|NA
TGTGCCTGGAGTTCCGGTAGCGGCAATCAGCCCCAGCATTTT
CAWSSGSGNQPQHF
>TRBD1|TRBV19|TRBJ1-1|NA
TGTGCCAGTAGTACGGACAGGGACCGGTCGATGAACACTGAGGCTTTCTTT
CASSTDRDRSMNTEAFF
>NA|TRBV11-2|TRBJ2-5|NA
TGTGCCAGCAGCTTCCAAGAGACCCAGTACTTC
CASSFQETQYF
>TRBD2|TRBV19|TRBJ2-1|NA
TGTGCCAGTAACCCGGGACTAGCGGGAGGGCGCGCCAATGAGCAGTTCTTC
CASNPGLAGGRANEQFF
>NA|TRBV10-3|TRBJ2-1|NA
TGTGCCATCAGTGAGGTATCTACAAGGCGCAACAATGAGCAGTTCTTC
CAISEVSTRRNNEQFF
>TRBD2|TRBV18|TRBJ2-3|NA
TGTGCCAGCTCACCTGTCCCTAGCGGACCTACCAAGGGAGATACGCAGTATTTT
CASSPVPSGPTKGDTQYF
>NA|TRBV6-4|TRBJ2-1|NA
TGTGCCAGCAGTGGCGAGGGGAGCTCCTACAATGAGCAGTTCTTC
CASSGEGSSYNEQFF
>TRBD2|TRBV6-5|TRBJ2-1|NA
TGTGCCAGCAGTTACACGGCGGGAGGGCTCACCGAGCAGTTCTTC
CASSYTAGGLTEQFF
>TRBD1|TRBV5-8|TRBJ1-5|once
TGTGCCAGCAGCACAGGACAGGGGCATCAGCCCCAGCATTTT
CASSTGQGHQPQHF
>NA|TRBV19|TRBJ2-2|NA
TGTGCCAGTAGGCCCCGATCGGCCTCCGGGGAGCTGTTTTTT
CASRPRSASGELFF
>NA|TRBV5-1|TRBJ1-2|NA
TGCGCCAGCAGCTTGGATCCAGGGAGATATGGCTACACCTTC
CASSLDPGRYGYTF
>NA|TRBV5-6|TRBJ1-2|NA
TGTGCCAGCACCTTCGAAGTGATCGATAACTATGGCTACACCTTC
CASTFEVIDNYGYTF
>TRBD2|TRBV7-8|TRBJ2-7|NA
TGTGCCAGCAGCTCCCTAACTTCCGGGACTACTTTCTTC
CASSSLTSGTTFF
>NA|TRBV7-2|TRBJ2-2|NA
TGTGCCAGCAGCTCGAACAGGGTACTGAACACCGGGGAGCTGTTTTTT
CASSSNRVLNTGELFF
>NA|TRBV6-5|TRBJ1-1|NA
TGTGCCAGCAGTTACTCGAGGGGGGGTGACACTGAAGCTTTCTTT
CASSYSRGGDTEAFF
>TRBD2|TRBV27|TRBJ2-1|NA
TGTGCCAGCAGTTCCCCTAGCGGGAGATTCGGGGATGAGCAGTTCTTC
CASSSPSGRFGDEQFF
>TRBD1|TRBV4-3|TRBJ1-1|NA
TGCGCCAGCAGCCAAGGGGGACAGGGAGTTGCCACTGAAGCTTTCTTT
CASSQGGQGVATEAFF
>TRBD1|TRBV14|TRBJ1-5|NA
TGTGCCAGCAGCCTCCAGGGGGACAGGGGGCGCAGGAGGCAGCCCCAGCATTTT
CASSLQGDRGRRRQPQHF
>NA|TRBV27|TRBJ1-5|NA
TGTGCCAGCAGTTTAATTCCGGGGAGGGAGAGCAATCAGCCCCAGCATTTT
CASSLIPGRESNQPQHF
>NA|TRBV15|TRBJ1-2|NA
TGTGCCACCAGACAAGGGATTACAGGGAACTATGGCTACACCTTC
CATRQGITGNYGYTF
>NA|TRBV5-6|TRBJ2-4|NA
TGTGCCAGCAGCTTGGAACTAGCCAAAAACATTCAGTACTTC
CASSLELAKNIQYF
>NA|TRBV11-2|TRBJ2-2|NA
TGTGCCAGCAGCTTACGCAGCGACACCGGGGAGCTGTTTTTT
CASSLRSDTGELFF
>NA|TRBV18|TRBJ1-1|NA
TGTGCCAGCTCACCAGGAAAGGACGGAACTGAAGCTTTCTTT
CASSPGKDGTEAFF
>NA|TRBV27|TRBJ1-2|once
TGTGCCAGCAGTACCGGGATGAACTATGGCTACACCTTC
CASSTGMNYGYTF
>TRBD2|TRBV6-5|TRBJ2-3|NA
TGTGCCAGCACCCGACGGGGGGGCAGCACAGATACGCAGTATTTT
CASTRRGGSTDTQYF
>NA|TRBV7-2|TRBJ2-4|NA
TGTGCCAGCAGCTTAGGGACCCTAGCCAAAAACATTCAGTACTTC
CASSLGTLAKNIQYF
>NA|TRBV5-8|TRBJ1-3|NA
TGTGCCAGCAGCTTGGAGGGGCCTGGAAACACCATATATTTT
CASSLEGPGNTIYF
>NA|TRBV2|TRBJ1-2|NA
TGTGCCAGCAGGCGGGCAGGTGACTATGGCTACACCTTC
CASRRAGDYGYTF
>NA|TRBV2|TRBJ1-1|few
TGTGCCAGCAGGGGAGGCAGTTACCCTGAAGCTTTCTTT
CASRGGSYPEAFF
>TRBD2|TRBV18|TRBJ2-1|NA
TGTGCCAGCTCACTAACTAGCGGGGGCTCCTACAATGAGCAGTTCTTC
CASSLTSGGSYNEQFF
>NA|TRBV10-1|TRBJ1-1|NA
TGCGCCAGCACCGTAGACATCACGGGGACTGAAGCTTTCTTT
CASTVDITGTEAFF
>NA|TRBV7-9|TRBJ2-1|NA
TGTGCCAGCAGCTTTATATCGGAGCAGTTCTTC
CASSFISEQFF
>NA|TRBV5-4|TRBJ2-2|NA
TGTGCCAGCAGCTTGGGAACGGGACACAACACCGGGGAGCTGTTTTTT
CASSLGTGHNTGELFF
>NA|TRBV6-5|TRBJ1-1|NA
TGTGCCAGCAGTTACGGCAGCATGAACACTGAAGCTTTCTTT
CASSYGSMNTEAFF
>TRBD1|TRBV6-5|TRBJ1-2|NA
TGTGCCAGTACGGACAGGGAGGACTATGGCTACACCTTC
CASTDREDYGYTF
>NA|TRBV28|TRBJ1-2|once
TGTGCCAGCAGTTTTCGGCAGTCTGATGGCTACACCTTC
CASSFRQSDGYTF
>TRBD1|TRBV11-2|TRBJ1-2|NA
TGTGCCAGCAGCGAACATACAGGGGACTATGGCTACACCTTC
CASSEHTGDYGYTF
>TRBD2|TRBV10-2|TRBJ2-5|NA
TGCGCCAGCAGGCCTGCAGCGGGGATCCAAGAGACCCAGTACTTC
CASRPAAGIQETQYF
>NA|TRBV5-4|TRBJ2-2|NA
TGTGCCAGCAGCCAACAGGGCGTCGGGGAGCTGTTTTTT
CASSQQGVGELFF
>NA|TRBV6-5|TRBJ2-1|NA
TGTGCCAGCAGTACCTTTACGGGAAATGAGCAGTTCTTC
CASSTFTGNEQFF
>NA|TRBV11-2|TRBJ1-3|once
TGTGCCAGCAGCCGGAGCTCTGGAAACACCATATATTTT
CASSRSSGNTIYF
>NA|TRBV30|TRBJ1-1|NA
TGTGCCTGGAGTCTCTGGGAGGAGGCGGCTTTCTTT
CAWSLWEEAAFF
>NA|TRBV18|TRBJ2-6|NA
TGTGCCAGCTCACCACCGTGGACCTTGAGCTCTGGGGCCAACGTCCTGACTTTC
CASSPPWTLSSGANVLTF
>NA|TRBV10-3|TRBJ2-1|NA
TGTGCCATCAGTGAGTCGAGGGGCAGGGGAAGGATGGAGCAGTTCTTC
CAISESRGRGRMEQFF
>NA|TRBV15|TRBJ1-5|NA
TGTGCCACCAGCAGAGAAGGGAGAGATCAGCCCCAGCATTTT
CATSREGRDQPQHF
>NA|TRBV6-5|TRBJ1-1|NA
TGTGCCAGCAGGGAGGGGTATGAAGCTTTCTTT
CASREGYEAFF
>NA|TRBV6-6|TRBJ1-1|few
TGTGCCAGCAGGGCTCCGGGACTGCCACTGGGTACTGAAGCTTTCTTT
CASRAPGLPLGTEAFF
>NA|TRBV18|TRBJ2-2|NA
TGTGCCAGCTCATACGGACTCGATAACACCGGGGAGCTGTTTTTT
CASSYGLDNTGELFF
>TRBD2|TRBV29-1|TRBJ2-3|once
TGCAGCGTTCACGGGGGGGTCACAGATACGCAGTATTTT
CSVHGGVTDTQYF
>TRBD2|TRBV5-1|TRBJ2-3|NA
TGCGCCAGCAGCTTGTTTTCCGGGAGGGGAGATACGCAGTATTTT
CASSLFSGRGDTQYF
>TRBD1|TRBV11-2|TRBJ1-5|NA
TGTGCCAGCAGCGCGACAGGGTCCAGCAATCAGCCCCAGCATTTT
CASSATGSSNQPQHF
>NA|TRBV12-5|TRBJ1-3|NA
TGTGCTAGCCGCCAGGGCAGGGAGGGAAACACCATATATTTT
CASRQGREGNTIYF
>TRBD1|TRBV5-1|TRBJ2-7|NA
TGCGCCAGCAGCTGGGGGACAGGGGGTGACGAGCAGTACTTC
CASSWGTGGDEQYF